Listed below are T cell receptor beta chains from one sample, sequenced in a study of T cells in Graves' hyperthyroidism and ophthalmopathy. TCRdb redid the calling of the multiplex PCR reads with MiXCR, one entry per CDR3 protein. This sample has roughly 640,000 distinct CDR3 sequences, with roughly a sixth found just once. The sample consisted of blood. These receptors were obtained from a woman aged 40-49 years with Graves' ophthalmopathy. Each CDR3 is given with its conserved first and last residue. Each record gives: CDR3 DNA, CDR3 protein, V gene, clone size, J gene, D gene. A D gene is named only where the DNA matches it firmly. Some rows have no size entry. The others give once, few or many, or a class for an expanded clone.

TGTGCCAGCAGTTCCGTACCCTCCTACAATGAGCAGTTCTTC	CASSSVPSYNEQFF	TRBV12-3/TRBV12-4	many	TRBJ2-1	NA
TGTGCCAGCAGTTATGGGCAGACTAACTATGGCTACACCTTC	CASSYGQTNYGYTF	TRBV6-5	NA	TRBJ1-2	NA
TGTGCCAGCAAAGGTGCGCCGGGGACCGGGGAGCTGTTTTTT	CASKGAPGTGELFF	TRBV7-9	NA	TRBJ2-2	NA
TGTGCCAGCAGTGACCGGGACAGGGGCAATGAGCAGTTCTTC	CASSDRDRGNEQFF	TRBV2	many	TRBJ2-1	TRBD1
TGTGCCAGTAGTATAGATGGAGGGGGGGCCAACGTCCTGACTTTC	CASSIDGGGANVLTF	TRBV19	NA	TRBJ2-6	NA
TGTGCCAGCAGTGAATTAAAGGGGGGCCGCACAGATACGCAGTATTTT	CASSELKGGRTDTQYF	TRBV2	many	TRBJ2-3	NA
TGTGCCAGCAGCCCGATGACCCAGATCACCTACAATGAGCAGTTCTTC	CASSPMTQITYNEQFF	TRBV11-2	NA	TRBJ2-1	NA
TGCAGTGCTAGAGATGTTAGCGGGCCCTACGAGCAGTACTTC	CSARDVSGPYEQYF	TRBV20-1	many	TRBJ2-7	TRBD2
TGCAGCGCTCGAGGACTGACCGGGGAGCTGTTTTTT	CSARGLTGELFF	TRBV29-1	few	TRBJ2-2	NA
TGCAGTGCAACCCGACAGGGGGCCCTGAGCAATCAGCCCCAGCATTTT	CSATRQGALSNQPQHF	TRBV20-1	NA	TRBJ1-5	TRBD1
TGTGCCAGCAGTGAATTGGGGCGAGAGACCCAGTACTTC	CASSELGRETQYF	TRBV2	many	TRBJ2-5	NA
TGTGCCAGCAGTCGGGTCGGGACTAGCTCCCTTGTGGCAAGGAACGAGCAGTACTTC	CASSRVGTSSLVARNEQYF	TRBV6-2/TRBV6-3	NA	TRBJ2-7	TRBD2
TGTGCCAGCAGCTTACACACCTTAAGGGCTATGAACACTGAAGCTTTCTTT	CASSLHTLRAMNTEAFF	TRBV7-2	many	TRBJ1-1	NA
TGTGCCAGCACAGGACTAGCGGCATACGAGCAGTACTTC	CASTGLAAYEQYF	TRBV7-9	few	TRBJ2-7	TRBD2
TGTGCCAGCAGCCAAGAAATAACAGGGGGGGACGAAAAACTGTTTTTT	CASSQEITGGDEKLFF	TRBV4-2	NA	TRBJ1-4	TRBD1
TGTGCCAGCAGCTCCCTGTCGGGGGGGACCTCCTACAATGAGCAGTTCTTC	CASSSLSGGTSYNEQFF	TRBV7-9	NA	TRBJ2-1	TRBD2
TGCAGTGCTAACCCAATTTGGACTAGCGGGGGACGCAATGAGCAGTTCTTC	CSANPIWTSGGRNEQFF	TRBV20-1	NA	TRBJ2-1	TRBD2